The present entry profiles one T cell receptor beta chain with its context. This record belongs to a study of blood T cell repertoires in COVID-19. The overall study: Samples of COVID-19 (acute and convalescent) were obtained from the United States, Italy and Spain. Nucleic acid was either cDNA or gDNA, and it came from T cells, B-cell-depleted T cells, or PBMCs.

Some clones are missing from TCRdb's copy, which holds only in-frame ones; the method was immunoSEQ multiplex PCR. The sample consists of fewer than 250,000 clones, approximately 84% of them appearing once. The CDR3 extends over 19 amino acids. Trimming cost V 4 bases and J 0 bases; bases outside gene matches: 15. Germline V CDR1 and CDR2: SNHLY, FYNNEI. The origin of this receptor is a man aged 45 to 65 with acute or convalescent COVID-19. The sequenced material came from peripheral blood. This chain links TRBV2 with TRBJ1-5; 7 bases fit TRBD1. The CDR3 bases are TGTGCCAGCAGTGGGGGGACAGACGAGGGAAGATATAGCAATCAGCCCCAGCATTTT. This encodes CASSGGTDEGRYSNQPQHF.